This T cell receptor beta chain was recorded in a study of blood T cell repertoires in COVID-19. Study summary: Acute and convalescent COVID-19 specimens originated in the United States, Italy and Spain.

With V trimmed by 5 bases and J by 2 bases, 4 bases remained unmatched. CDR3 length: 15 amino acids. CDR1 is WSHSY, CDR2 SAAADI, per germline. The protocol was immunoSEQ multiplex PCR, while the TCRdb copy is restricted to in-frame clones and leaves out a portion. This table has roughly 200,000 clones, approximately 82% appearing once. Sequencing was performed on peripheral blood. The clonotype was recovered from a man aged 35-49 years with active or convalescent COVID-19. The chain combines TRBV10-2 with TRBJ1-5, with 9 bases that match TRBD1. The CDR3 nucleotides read TGCGCCAGCAGTTCAGACAGGGGGGGCAATCAGCCCCAGCATTTT. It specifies CASSSDRGGNQPQHF.